These 30 T cell receptor beta chains were sequenced from one sample in a study of CD8 T cells in ankylosing spondylitis. TCRdb itself ran the 5' RACE reads through MiXCR, one entry per CDR3 protein. Among 150,000 to 200,000 distinct CDR3 sequences listed, 10% to 15% were seen once. Sample: blood, either unsorted or a sorted T cell fraction (not recorded which). All receptors derive from a female donor with ankylosing spondylitis or in good health (not recorded which).

This clonotype was seen repeatedly, ten times or more. This chain connects TRBV7-2 to TRBJ1-3; D possibly corresponds to TRBD1 (5 bases). V dropped 4 bases and J dropped 0 bases, with 16 bases sitting between them. Germline V gene lookup returns CDR1 SGHTA and CDR2 FQGNSA. This CDR3 spans 17 amino acids. The CDR3: CASSYSGAGGSGNTIYF. As DNA, the CDR3 is TGTGCCAGCAGCTACTCGGGTGCTGGGGGCTCTGGAAACACCATATATTTT. Using reference TRBV7-2 and TRBJ1-3 for the parts outside the CDR3, the full variable domain is GAGVSQSPSNKVTEKGKDVELRCDPISGHTALYWYRQSLGQGLEFLIYFQGNSAPDKSGLPSDRFSAERTGGSVSTLTIQRTQQEDSAVYLCASSYSGAGGSGNTIYFGEGSWLTVV.

This clonotype was seen many times. The CDR3, as DNA: TGTGCCAGCAGCTTAGCGCGGGCTAGCGACCAAAACATTCAGTACTTC. Residues: CASSLARASDQNIQYF. The chain combines TRBV7-9 with TRBJ2-4; tentative D call: TRBD2 (6 bases). CDR3 length equals 16 residues. The V gene's germline CDR1 is SEHNR and CDR2 FQNEAQ (reference sequence). Trimming cost V 0 bases and J 5 bases, with 14 bases left between them.

This chain links TRBV13 with TRBJ2-7; 8 bases line up with TRBD2. The CDR3 has 13 residues. V was clipped by 8 bases and J by 0 bases; unmatched bases: 3. Looked up from germline, CDR1 is PRHDT and CDR2 is FYEKMQ (reference sequence). Written as DNA, the CDR3 is TGTGCCAGCGGTAGCGGGACCTCCTACGAGCAGTACTTC. Amino acid sequence: CASGSGTSYEQYF.

This clonotype appeared many times. The chain links TRBV7-2 to TRBJ2-1; D unresolved. The germline V gene has CDR1 SGHTA and CDR2 FQGNSA. The V and J ends lost 4 bases and 9 bases respectively, with 16 bases between them. The CDR3 has 14 residues. CDR3 sequence reads: CASSYRDVSGEQFF. CDR3 coding DNA: TGTGCCAGCAGCTATAGAGACGTTTCGGGTGAGCAGTTCTTC.

This clonotype was seen repeatedly, ten times or more. The chain carries TRBV5-1 and TRBJ2-4; maybe TRBD1 (5 bases). The CDR3 contains 16 residues. The V gene's germline CDR1 is SGHRS and CDR2 YFSETQ. Trimming pared 3 bases from V and 1 base from J, leaving 14 bases between. CDR3 coding DNA: TGCGCCAGCAGCTCCCTCCCTGCAGGGGCCAAAAACATTCAGTACTTC. Its protein is CASSSLPAGAKNIQYF.

This clonotype was counted ten times or more. The J gene is TRBJ2-3, the V gene TRBV5-1, with TRBD1 matching over 10 bases. CDR3 size: 16 residues. The V segment lost 4 bases and the J segment 1 base; nucleotides outside the gene matches: 6. Germline CDR1 reads SGHRS; CDR2 reads YFSETQ. Here the CDR3 DNA reads TGCGCCAGCAGCCTGGGACAGGGGATCGGCACAGATACGCAGTATTTT. Amino acid sequence: CASSLGQGIGTDTQYF.

This clonotype has at least ten counts. This chain connects TRBV28 to TRBJ2-2, with D possibly being TRBD1 (5 bases). Germline V lookup: CDR1 MDHEN, CDR2 SYDVKM. The CDR3 covers 15 residues. Trimming stripped 4 bases from V and 7 bases from J, with 16 bases between. This chain's CDR3 is CASSSIDSPDGELFF. The CDR3 coding sequence is TGTGCCAGCAGTTCCATTGACAGCCCCGACGGGGAGCTGTTTTTT.

This clonotype was recorded at least ten times. The V call is TRBV20-1, the J call TRBJ1-2; TRBD1 is a possible D gene (5 bases). The CDR3 has 13 amino acids. Germline CDR1 and CDR2: DFQATT and SNEGSKA (reference sequence). CDR3 loop: CSPWTPTDYGYTF. The CDR3 DNA reads TGCAGCCCGTGGACACCTACGGACTATGGCTACACCTTC.

At least ten counts were recorded for this clonotype. For the CDR3, the DNA is TGTGCCAGCAGCCTTAGCGGGATCTCCTACAATGAGCAGTTCTTC. It yields the protein CASSLSGISYNEQFF. The chain employs TRBV7-8 and TRBJ2-1; 8 bases are shared with TRBD2. Germline CDR1 is SGHVS and CDR2 is FQNEAQ. This CDR3 spans 15 amino acids. J lost 0 bases, V lost 5 bases, and 3 bases had no gene match.

This clonotype appeared a few times. The genes are TRBV7-2 and TRBJ2-7; D is unclear. V dropped 0 bases and J dropped 3 bases, with 6 bases sitting between them. CDR1 is SGHTA, CDR2 FQGNSA, per germline. The CDR3 totals 13 residues. The CDR3 loop is CASSLATDYEQYF. In DNA form, the CDR3 reads TGTGCCAGCAGCTTAGCGACTGACTACGAGCAGTACTTC.

This clonotype was detected many times. This rearrangement joins TRBV4-3 to TRBJ2-1; the match to TRBD2 covers 10 bases. There are 15 residues in the CDR3. V trimming: 4 bases; J trimming: 6 bases; junction bases outside the gene matches: 6. Germline values: CDR1 LGHNA, CDR2 YSLEER. CDR3 nucleotide sequence: TGCGCCAGCAGCCCAGTAGCGGGAGGAGGCAATGAGCAGTTCTTC. It codes for CASSPVAGGGNEQFF.

This clonotype was recorded only once. Being one base from a much bigger clone, this may be a read error. V and J are TRBV7-2 and TRBJ2-7; D not certain. Looked up from germline, CDR1 is SGHTA and CDR2 is FQGNSA. The CDR3 extends over 14 amino acids. CDR3 coding DNA: TGTGCCAGCAGCTTAGCGTCCGGGTTCTACGAGCAGTGCTTC. This gives the protein CASSLASGFYEQCF.

About this clonotype: This may come from a read error, since a much larger clone is one base off. This sequence joins TRBV9 and TRBJ1-3, with D possibly matching TRBD1 (6 bases). Trimming stripped 10 bases from V and 0 bases from J, with 14 bases between. This CDR3 has 14 residues. CDR1 is SGDLS, CDR2 YYNGEE, per germline. The CDR3 DNA sequence: TGTGCCGGCTCCGGACAGCTCTCTGGAAACACCATATATTTT. Encoded protein: CAGSGQLSGNTIYF.

Notes on this clonotype: Possible read error: a much larger clone is one base away. V is TRBV5-1 and J is TRBJ1-4, with 8 bases that match TRBD1. The CDR3 has 18 amino acids. Germline CDR1 SGHRS, CDR2 YFSETQ. V lost 4 bases and J lost 2; bases outside the gene matches: 13. The CDR3 is CASSPVTGDLTTNEKLFF. In DNA form, the CDR3 reads TGCGCCAGCAGCCCCGTGACAGGGGATTTAACGACTAATGAAAAACTGTTTTTT.

This clonotype came up many times. V and J are TRBV7-2 and TRBJ2-3; possibly TRBD2 for D (5 bases). V shed 3 bases and J shed 0 bases, with 16 bases lying between them. Per the germline V gene, CDR1 is SGHTA and CDR2 is FQGNSA. The length of the CDR3 is 17 residues. The CDR3 DNA reads TGTGCCAGCAGCTTGGGGTTATTAGCGAGTAGCACAGATACGCAGTATTTT. Its translation: CASSLGLLASSTDTQYF. The variable domain in full, with the rest retrieved from reference TRBV7-2 and TRBJ2-3, is GAGVSQSPSNKVTEKGKDVELRCDPISGHTALYWYRQSLGQGLEFLIYFQGNSAPDKSGLPSDRFSAERTGGSVSTLTIQRTQQEDSAVYLCASSLGLLASSTDTQYFGPGTRLTVL.

The rearrangement links TRBV28 to TRBJ1-1; 9 bases match TRBD1. V dropped 4 bases and J dropped 4; count of bases not matched to a gene: 7. Germline V gives CDR1 MDHEN, CDR2 SYDVKM. This CDR3 is built from 15 residues. The CDR3 loop is CASSSGTGFGTEAFF. CDR3 nucleotides: TGTGCCAGCAGTTCAGGGACAGGGTTCGGCACTGAAGCTTTCTTT.

The sample holds many counts of this clonotype. The chain recombines TRBV5-1 with TRBJ2-1; TRBD2 agrees at 12 bases. The CDR3 is made up of 15 amino acids. The germline gives CDR1 SGHRS, CDR2 YFSETQ. Unmatched junction bases numbered 7, after V lost 5 bases and J lost 7 bases. The chain's CDR3 is CASRPPGLAGNEQFF. The CDR3 region has the DNA TGCGCCAGCAGGCCTCCGGGACTAGCGGGTAATGAGCAGTTCTTC.

This clonotype was counted ten times or more. The CDR3 sequence: CASSAEGGSSVSIQYF. CDR3 coding DNA: TGTGCCAGCAGCGCAGAAGGGGGGAGCTCCGTGTCCATTCAGTACTTC. This sequence joins TRBV9 and TRBJ2-4; tentatively, D is TRBD1 or TRBD2 (6 bases each). V was cut by 3 bases and J by 9 bases, with 22 bases left in between. Germline V lookup: CDR1 SGDLS, CDR2 YYNGEE. CDR3 length equals 16 residues.

V and J are TRBV25-1 and TRBJ2-7; no clear D. V was clipped by 5 bases and J by 1 base, with 12 bases between them. The germline CDR1 and CDR2 sequences are MGHDK and SYGVNS. The CDR3 totals 14 residues. The CDR3 DNA follows: TGTGCCAGCAGTTCGGCACCCTTTTCCTACGAGCAGTACTTC. Residues: CASSSAPFSYEQYF.

This clonotype was observed at least ten times. The chain has TRBV20-1 and TRBJ1-1; TRBD1 might be the D (6 bases). Germline V lookup: CDR1 DFQATT, CDR2 SNEGSKA (reference sequence). V lost 5 bases, J lost 6 bases, and 22 bases lay in between. The CDR3 contains 15 residues. CDR3 protein: CSARLADGGTSEAFF. CDR3 sequence (DNA): TGCAGTGCTCGCTTGGCGGACGGGGGCACTTCTGAAGCTTTCTTT.

This clonotype was counted at least ten times. The genes are TRBV3-1 and TRBJ2-7, with 8 positions matching TRBD2. With 2 bases clipped from V and 2 bases from J, the junction kept 5 bases outside the gene matches. The length of the CDR3 is 15 residues. Per the germline V gene, CDR1 is LGHDT and CDR2 is YNNKEL (reference sequence). For the CDR3, the DNA is TGTGCCAGCAGCCAATCCCCGGGACTAGCCTACGAGCAGTACTTC. This codes for CASSQSPGLAYEQYF.

This clonotype was found many times. The chain uses TRBV4-1 and TRBJ1-1, with D possibly matching TRBD1 (5 bases). Looked up from germline, CDR1 is MGHRA and CDR2 is YSYEKL. This CDR3 region has 16 residues. V gave up 2 bases and J gave up 0 bases, with 13 bases separating them. Here the CDR3 reads CASSQMGGIMNTEAFF. The DNA for the CDR3 is TGCGCCAGCAGCCAAATGGGGGGAATCATGAACACTGAAGCTTTCTTT.

A few counts support this clonotype. The chain couples TRBV5-1 to TRBJ2-5; D call uncertain. This CDR3 is built from 12 residues. CDR1 is SGHRS and CDR2 is YFSETQ in the germline V gene. Trimming left V 0 bases short and J 5 bases short, with 5 bases between. CDR3: CASSLGPETQYF. The CDR3 coding sequence is TGCGCCAGCAGCTTGGGACCCGAGACCCAGTACTTC. The variable domain in full, completed from reference TRBV5-1 and TRBJ2-5, reads KAGVTQTPRYLIKTRGQQVTLSCSPISGHRSVSWYQQTPGQGLQFLFEYFSETQRNKGNFPGRFSGRQFSNSRSEMNVSTLELGDSALYLCASSLGPETQYFGPGTRLLVL.

This clonotype has ten or more counts. The chain recombines TRBV12-3 or TRBV12-4 with TRBJ1-1; a weak D match, TRBD1 (6 bases). Trimming took 7 bases from V and 0 from J, leaving 12 bases between them. The CDR3 has 14 residues. CDR3 protein: CASILGHMNTEAFF. DNA of the CDR3: TGTGCCAGCATACTGGGACATATGAACACTGAAGCTTTCTTT.

This clonotype was picked up many times. The chain employs TRBV29-1 and TRBJ1-1, with 8 bases aligning to TRBD1. The junction had 10 bases not matched to a gene; V was cut back by 6 bases and J by 4 bases. Germline V gene data show CDR1 as SQVTM and CDR2 as ANQGSEA. The CDR3 extends over 14 amino acids. CDR3 nucleotides: TGCAGCGTCGCTCCAGGGGGCGCGGGCACTGAAGCTTTCTTT. Translating it yields CSVAPGGAGTEAFF.

Concerning this clonotype itself: An end of the junction does not agree with germline; a read error may underlie this. The rearrangement uses TRBV28 and TRBJ2-1; 11 nucleotides agree with TRBD2. The germline V gene encodes CDR1 MDHEN and CDR2 SYDVKM. CDR3 length: 16 amino acids. CDR3 in amino acids: CASSLPLAGGYSEQFF. DNA for the CDR3: TGTGCCAGCAGTTTGCCTCTAGCGGGAGGATACAGTGAGCAGTTCTTC.

This clonotype was counted ten times or more. The rearrangement links TRBV5-1 to TRBJ2-1; TRBD2 aligns across 12 bases. Trimming removed 3 bases from V and 5 bases from J; junction bases left unmatched: 6. Germline CDR1 is SGHRS and CDR2 is YFSETQ. The CDR3 totals 16 residues. CDR3: CASSSVLAGGDNEQFF. The CDR3 coding sequence is TGCGCCAGCAGCTCGGTCCTAGCGGGAGGGGACAATGAGCAGTTCTTC.

The chain couples TRBV28 to TRBJ2-1; 11 bases agree with TRBD2. From germline, CDR1 is MDHEN and CDR2 SYDVKM. Unmatched junction bases numbered 6, after V lost 3 bases and J lost 5 bases. The CDR3 has 16 residues. The CDR3 DNA reads as TGTGCCAGCAGTTTCATAGCGGGAGGGCCGCACAATGAGCAGTTCTTC. Encoded protein: CASSFIAGGPHNEQFF.

This clonotype was counted only a few times. The V and J genes are TRBV4-3 and TRBJ2-3; the D gene is possibly TRBD2 (5 bases). This CDR3 region has 18 residues. Germline V lookup: CDR1 LGHNA, CDR2 YSLEER. The ends were cut back, 0 bases at V and 4 bases at J, with 20 bases in the middle. The CDR3 DNA reads as TGCGCCAGCAGCCAAGACCTCTTGAGGGCTTCACGGGCAGATACGCAGTATTTT. This sequence encodes CASSQDLLRASRADTQYF.

This clonotype has ten or more counts. The gene calls are TRBV20-1 and TRBJ2-1, with TRBD2 matching 8 bases. This CDR3 has 15 residues. Germline V gives CDR1 DFQATT, CDR2 SNEGSKA (reference sequence). The V gene end was trimmed by 4 bases and the J gene end by 8 bases; junction bases not matched to a gene: 13. The CDR3 region has the DNA TGCAGTGCTACTGGTGGGACTAGGGCTTTGGATGAGCAGTTCTTC. It yields the protein CSATGGTRALDEQFF.